This T cell receptor beta chain is drawn from a study of beta chain features in type 1 diabetes. Overall study findings and caveats: In the patient group, naive, central memory and Treg TCRB repertoires seemed more alike than in the healthy donor group. Among patients with Type 1 diabetes, TCRB CDR3s were moderately but significantly shorter in every one of the four CD4+ subsets.

Reverse transcribing all isolated RNA meant expressed TCRB transcripts were sequenced. Sequencing was performed with immunoSEQ multiplex PCR; in TCRdb, only in-frame clones are kept and a portion is missing. The table shows around 300,000 clones, with around 7.3% occurring only once. Trimming shortened V by 2 bases and J by 2 bases, and 7 bases separated the two germline ends. The CDR3 totals 13 residues. CDR1 and CDR2 (germline): MDHEN, SYDVKM. Concerning this clone itself: As yet, its antigen is unknown.

The receptor was isolated from a woman aged 18-29 years in good health. V usage is TRBV28 and J usage is TRBJ2-7; D ambiguous. Sequenced: central memory CD4+ T cells from blood. The CDR3 bases are TGTGCCAGCAGTTTAAATTCGCCCTACGAGCAGTACGTC. Translated, it gives CASSLNSPYEQYV.